These 20 T cell receptor beta chains were sequenced from one sample in a study of CD8+ T cells in alopecia areata. The sequencing template was cDNA reverse transcribed from extracted RNA. The protocol was immunoSEQ multiplex PCR, while the TCRdb copy is restricted to in-frame clones and leaves out a portion. The sample yields around 100,000 clones, more than 35% seen once. The sample comprised CD4+ T cells sorted from blood. The receptors come from a human donor with alopecia areata.

The CDR3 loop reads CASSPGTGGRYEQYF. CDR3 DNA sequence: TGCGCCAGCAGCCCCGGGACAGGTGGGCGCTACGAGCAGTACTTC. The chain couples TRBV5-1 to TRBJ2-7; 8 bases map to TRBD1. Germline V gene data show CDR1 as SGHRS and CDR2 as YFSETQ. The CDR3 totals 15 residues. V was clipped by 4 bases and J by 3 bases; unmatched bases: 9. The whole variable domain, filled in from reference TRBV5-1 and TRBJ2-7, reads KAGVTQTPRYLIKTRGQQVTLSCSPISGHRSVSWYQQTPGQGLQFLFEYFSETQRNKGNFPGRFSGRQFSNSRSEMNVSTLELGDSALYLCASSPGTGGRYEQYFGPGTRLTVT.

The chain joins TRBV27 to TRBJ1-5, with D tentatively TRBD1 (6 bases). From germline, CDR1 is MNHEY and CDR2 SMNVEV (reference sequence). There are 17 residues in the CDR3. The germline V and J ends were trimmed by 0 bases and 2 bases, with 14 bases remaining between them. The CDR3 here is CASSLSSRGRGNQPQHF. DNA for the CDR3: TGTGCCAGCAGTTTATCCTCCCGGGGGCGAGGCAATCAGCCCCAGCATTTT.

The table lists this clone with a count of one. The genes are TRBV5-1 and TRBJ1-2; D remains unclear. Trimming removed 1 base from V and 2 bases from J, with 6 bases in between. This CDR3 region has 13 residues. Germline assignment: CDR1 SGHRS and CDR2 YFSETQ. The CDR3: CASSLQTNYGYTF. CDR3 DNA: TGCGCCAGCAGCTTGCAGACAAACTATGGCTACACCTTC.

This chain connects TRBV18 to TRBJ1-5; 7 bases are a match to TRBD1. This CDR3 region has 14 residues. CDR1 and CDR2 from the germline V gene are KGHSH and LQKENI. V dropped 5 bases and J dropped 3; count of bases not matched to a gene: 4. Written as DNA, the CDR3 is TGTGCCAGCTCAACCGGGACAGTCAATCAGCCCCAGCATTTT. It specifies CASSTGTVNQPQHF.

The genes are TRBV29-1 and TRBJ1-4; 7 bases align to TRBD1. Per germline, CDR1 SQVTM and CDR2 ANQGSEA. The trim removed 5 bases at V and 3 bases at J, leaving 3 bases unmatched. The CDR3 spans 13 residues. The CDR3 nucleotides are TGCAGCGTTTCTCAGGGGGCTAATGAAAAACTGTTTTTT. It is translated as CSVSQGANEKLFF.

This clone has only a few counts. The rearrangement links TRBV5-4 to TRBJ2-5; 12 nucleotides match TRBD2. The length of the CDR3 is 16 residues. The germline CDR1 and CDR2 sequences are SGHNT and YYREEE (reference sequence). The trim removed 1 base at V and 4 bases at J, leaving 5 bases unmatched. The chain's CDR3 is CASSLISSGRGETQYF. As DNA, the CDR3 is TGTGCCAGCAGCTTGATTTCTAGCGGGAGGGGAGAGACCCAGTACTTC.

This clone was seen more than once but under ten times. The chain links TRBV29-1 to TRBJ2-5; D not certain. Trimming left V 3 bases short and J 3 bases short, with 8 bases between. The germline V gene has CDR1 SQVTM and CDR2 ANQGSEA. The CDR3 is made up of 12 amino acids. CDR3 residues: CSVDRFEETQYF. The CDR3 coding sequence is TGCAGCGTTGACAGGTTTGAAGAGACCCAGTACTTC.

The chain has TRBV6-5 and TRBJ1-5, with 9 nucleotides matching TRBD1. Losses at the gene ends were 5 bases for V and 4 bases for J; bases not matched to a gene: 6. CDR3 length: 15 amino acids. Germline CDR1 reads MNHEY; CDR2 reads SVGAGI. CDR3 loop: CASSGGTGRNQPQHF. CDR3 in DNA: TGTGCCAGCAGTGGCGGGACAGGGAGGAATCAGCCCCAGCATTTT.

This clone has just a few counts. V gene TRBV27 combines with J gene TRBJ2-3, with TRBD2 matching over 13 bases. The CDR3 covers 17 residues. The V segment lost 1 base and the J segment 5 bases; nucleotides outside the gene matches: 6. CDR1 is MNHEY and CDR2 is SMNVEV in the germline V gene (reference sequence). CDR3 coding DNA: TGTGCCAGCAGTTTATGGGGGACTAGCGGGAAAAGAGATACGCAGTATTTT. This encodes CASSLWGTSGKRDTQYF.

The V and J genes are TRBV29-1 and TRBJ2-1; unclear D gene. This CDR3 contains 10 residues. CDR1 and CDR2 from the germline V gene are SQVTM and ANQGSEA. The CDR3 DNA follows: TGCAGTGCGGACTACAATGAGCAGTTCTTC. Protein sequence: CSADYNEQFF.

The chain recombines TRBV2 with TRBJ2-1; D gene uncertain. Germline V gene sequence: CDR1 SNHLY, CDR2 FYNNEI. Between the trimmed V and J ends, which lost 11 bases and 4 bases, there was a span of 6 bases. This CDR3 is built from 10 residues. The DNA of the CDR3 is TGTGCCGTCGGGTACAATGAGCAGTTCTTC. This codes for CAVGYNEQFF.

This clone was counted between two and nine times. The V gene is TRBV28, the J gene TRBJ1-1; no clear D gene. Trimming stripped 6 bases from V and 6 bases from J, with 17 bases between. From germline, CDR1 is MDHEN and CDR2 SYDVKM. The CDR3 covers 14 residues. The CDR3 nucleotides read TGTGCCAGCAGCCTAACGGGCGGGAGCGCTGAAGCTTTCTTT. Residues: CASSLTGGSAEAFF.

The rearrangement uses TRBV30 and TRBJ1-2; no clear D gene. This CDR3 contains 14 residues. Per the germline V gene, CDR1 is GTSNPN and CDR2 is SVGIG (reference sequence). Trimming pared 2 bases from V and 4 bases from J, leaving 14 bases between. The CDR3 nucleotides are TGTGCCTGGAGTTCGAGACAACCGATCTATGGCTACACCTTC. Protein: CAWSSRQPIYGYTF.

The chain combines TRBV27 with TRBJ2-1, with 7 bases that match TRBD2. Trimming at V came to 6 bases and at J to 5 bases, leaving 10 bases not matched to a gene. CDR3 size: 15 residues. Looked up from germline, CDR1 is MNHEY and CDR2 is SMNVEV (reference sequence). CDR3 residues: CASSKPLAANNEQFF. The CDR3 DNA reads as TGTGCCAGCAGCAAACCCCTAGCGGCAAACAATGAGCAGTTCTTC.

The V and J genes are TRBV30 and TRBJ1-1; D is uncertain. The V end was cut by 0 bases, the J end by 8 bases, with 10 bases between. Germline V gives CDR1 GTSNPN, CDR2 SVGIG (reference sequence). CDR3 length: 12 residues. The CDR3 is CAWSVRPGEAFF. CDR3 coding DNA: TGTGCCTGGAGTGTACGCCCAGGAGAAGCTTTCTTT.

The V gene is TRBV28, the J gene TRBJ1-2, with no clear D. CDR3 length: 12 residues. Germline V CDR1 and CDR2: MDHEN, SYDVKM. Trimming stripped 7 bases from V and 1 base from J, with 7 bases between. The CDR3: CASTWGNYGYTF. CDR3 sequence (DNA): TGTGCCAGCACATGGGGTAACTATGGCTACACCTTC.

In this sample, this clone turned up a few times. J is TRBJ2-7 and V is TRBV7-9; D not certain. The CDR3 runs to 12 residues. The ends were cut back, 0 bases at V and 5 bases at J, with 5 bases in the middle. Germline assignment: CDR1 SEHNR and CDR2 FQNEAQ (reference sequence). Here the CDR3 reads CASSLAQDEQYF. The CDR3 DNA reads TGTGCCAGCAGCTTAGCCCAAGACGAGCAGTACTTC.

Only a few counts were recorded for this clone. The chain joins TRBV6-6 to TRBJ1-5; D is uncertain. Trimming cost V 4 bases and J 4 bases, with 11 bases left between them. CDR1 MNHNY and CDR2 SVGAGI come from the germline V gene (reference sequence). There are 14 residues in the CDR3. The DNA of the CDR3 is TGTGCCAGCAGTTCCACGGGTCCGAATCAGCCCCAGCATTTT. Translated, it gives CASSSTGPNQPQHF.

V is TRBV7-9 and J is TRBJ2-1; TRBD2 aligns across 11 bases. V was clipped by 3 bases and J by 16 bases; unmatched bases: 8. This CDR3 has 13 amino acids. Germline V lookup: CDR1 SEHNR, CDR2 FQNEAQ (reference sequence). CDR3 DNA: TGTGCCAGCAGCTTCCGAACTAGCGGGAGAAAATTCTTC. Its translation: CASSFRTSGRKFF. Variable domain in full (rest from reference TRBV7-9 and TRBJ2-1): DTGVSQNPRHKITKRGQNVTFRCDPISEHNRLYWYRQTLGQGPEFLTYFQNEAQLEKSRLLSDRFSAERPKGSFSTLEIQRTEQGDSAMYLCASSFRTSGRKFFGPGTRLTVL.

V and J are TRBV5-1 and TRBJ1-1; D remains unclear. Between the trimmed V and J ends, which lost 4 bases and 1 base, there was a span of 5 bases. Per germline, CDR1 SGHRS and CDR2 YFSETQ. The CDR3 runs 12 residues. The CDR3 DNA is TGCGCCAGCAGCGATCAGAACACTGAAGCTTTCTTT. Its translation is CASSDQNTEAFF.